The clone carrying this T cell receptor beta chain has at least ten counts. Time point described: technical triplicate 3. CDR3 size: 18 residues. V lost 2 bases to trimming and J lost 4 bases; unmatched junction nucleotides: 12. Germline values: CDR1 MNHNY, CDR2 SVGAGI (reference sequence). MiXCR was run by TCRdb on the 5' RACE reads, yielding one entry per CDR3 protein. The top ten clones hold 4% to 5.5% of a sample with approximately 40,000 distinct CDR3 sequences, roughly a fifth of them seen once. The data belong to a study of neurological immune-mediated disorders. The sequenced sample was PBMCs. The V call is TRBV6-6, the J call TRBJ2-3; TRBD2 matches at 10 bases. The TCR sequence derives from a man aged 60 to 75 with HTLV-1-associated myelopathy (HAM/TSP). CDR3 DNA: TGTGCCAGCAGTTACGAGGTAGCGGGAGGCTCTGGGGCAGATACGCAGTATTTT. Protein sequence: CASSYEVAGGSGADTQYF.